These T cell receptor beta chains were read from a single sample in a study of identical twins. TCRdb itself ran the 5' RACE reads through MiXCR, one entry per CDR3 protein. The table has about 220,000 distinct CDR3 sequences, approximately 7.9% seen once. The data were also submitted as part of a second study, on yellow fever vaccine responses in identical twins.

The sequenced material came from CD8+ T cells sorted from blood. These receptors were obtained from a woman in her late teens or twenties in good health. CDR3s include the opening cysteine and the closing phenylalanine or tryptophan. D genes are given only for firm matches. Clone size, where shown, is once, few, many, or a class for clones that have expanded.

TRBV7-6	TRBJ2-7	few	NA	TGTGCCAGCAGCTTAGCTAGGGGCTCCTACGAGCAGTACTTC	CASSLARGSYEQYF
TRBV7-9	TRBJ2-7	NA	NA	TGTGCCAGCAGCTTAGACGTATGGAATTACGAGCAGTACTTC	CASSLDVWNYEQYF
TRBV14	TRBJ2-1	few	TRBD2	TGTGCCAGCAGCCGAAGCCAGCGGCTAGCGGGCGACAATGAGCAGTTCTTC	CASSRSQRLAGDNEQFF
TRBV20-1	TRBJ2-7	NA	NA	TGCAGTGCTAGAGGGGACTCGGCCGAGCAGTACTTC	CSARGDSAEQYF
TRBV27	TRBJ2-7	few	TRBD1	TGTGCCAGCAGTACTCCAGGGGGAGAGCAGTACTTC	CASSTPGGEQYF
TRBV6-5	TRBJ2-2	NA	NA	TGTGCCAGCTGTTACTCTGAGGCGACCGGGGAGCTGTTTTTT	CASCYSEATGELFF
TRBV20-1	TRBJ2-1	few	TRBD1	TGCAGTGCTGGGGACCGGGACAGGACTTACAATGAGCAGTTCTTC	CSAGDRDRTYNEQFF
TRBV2	TRBJ1-5	NA	TRBD1	TGTGCCAGCAGTGAGGAGGGGGCGGGCCAGCCCCAGCATTTT	CASSEEGAGQPQHF
TRBV12-3/TRBV12-4	TRBJ2-2	many	NA	TGTGCCAGCAGTCAGGGGTCTTATGTCGGGGAGCTGTTTTTT	CASSQGSYVGELFF
TRBV12-3/TRBV12-4	TRBJ2-1	NA	TRBD2	TGTGCCAGCAGCCGTAGCGGGGGGAAGTACAATGAGCAGTTCTTC	CASSRSGGKYNEQFF